Listed below are T cell receptor beta chains from one sample, sequenced in a study of blood T cell repertoires in COVID-19. The data were produced by immunoSEQ multiplex PCR, yet TCRdb's version contains in-frame clones alone and is incomplete. The repertoire has roughly 110,000 clones, about 87% of them found once; the top ten carry 6.8%. Sequencing was carried out using peripheral blood. These receptors originate from a man aged 45-65 years with active or convalescent COVID-19. CDR3s include the opening cysteine and the closing phenylalanine or tryptophan. The D gene is left open where the match is weak. Not all rows give a size; the values are once, few, many and, for expanded clones, a class.

clone_size: .
v_call: TRBV11-3
j_call: TRBJ2-3
d_call: TRBD2
cdr3_length: 12
cdr3_nt: TGTGCCAGTCAGCGGGACACAGATACGCAGTATTTT
cdr3_aa: CASQRDTDTQYF

clone_size: .
v_call: TRBV6-5
j_call: TRBJ2-1
d_call: TRBD2
cdr3_length: 13
cdr3_nt: TGTGCCAGCACCCGTGCTAGCGGCAATGAGCAGTTCTTC
cdr3_aa: CASTRASGNEQFF

clone_size: .
v_call: TRBV19
j_call: TRBJ1-6
d_call: .
cdr3_length: 13
cdr3_nt: TGTGCCAGTAGTATCCGGTCTGAGTCACCCCTCCACTTT
cdr3_aa: CASSIRSESPLHF

clone_size: .
v_call: TRBV19
j_call: TRBJ1-6
d_call: .
cdr3_length: 14
cdr3_nt: TGTGCCAGCGGAAACCGGGGGGCGGATTCACCCCTCCACTTT
cdr3_aa: CASGNRGADSPLHF

clone_size: .
v_call: TRBV18
j_call: TRBJ2-2
d_call: .
cdr3_length: 15
cdr3_nt: TGTGCCAGCTCACCACAGCAGGGGAACACCGGGGAGCTGTTTTTT
cdr3_aa: CASSPQQGNTGELFF

clone_size: .
v_call: TRBV7-9
j_call: TRBJ2-1
d_call: .
cdr3_length: 17
cdr3_nt: TGTGCCAGCACATCAGGTTGGGGGGGCGATGGTCGCAATGAGCAGTTCTTC
cdr3_aa: CASTSGWGGDGRNEQFF

clone_size: .
v_call: TRBV7-8
j_call: TRBJ2-2
d_call: .
cdr3_length: 13
cdr3_nt: TGTGCCAGCAGCTTAGCGGGGCTCGGGGAGCTGTTTTTT
cdr3_aa: CASSLAGLGELFF

clone_size: few
v_call: TRBV20-1
j_call: TRBJ1-4
d_call: .
cdr3_length: 11
cdr3_nt: TGCAGTGTACCTCACAGTGAAAAACTGTTTTTT
cdr3_aa: CSVPHSEKLFF

clone_size: .
v_call: TRBV7-2
j_call: TRBJ1-3
d_call: .
cdr3_length: 15
cdr3_nt: TGTGCCAGCAGCTTATCCAGGGGCGCTGGAAACACCATATATTTT
cdr3_aa: CASSLSRGAGNTIYF

clone_size: .
v_call: TRBV20-1
j_call: TRBJ2-3
d_call: .
cdr3_length: 13
cdr3_nt: TGCAGTGCTAGTGTTCCTGGCACAGATACGCAGTATTTT
cdr3_aa: CSASVPGTDTQYF

clone_size: once
v_call: TRBV3-1/TRBV3-2
j_call: TRBJ2-7
d_call: TRBD2
cdr3_length: 19
cdr3_nt: TGTGCCAGCAGCCAAGATCTAGGGGTAGCGGGACGGATCTCCTACGAGCAGTACTTC
cdr3_aa: CASSQDLGVAGRISYEQYF

clone_size: few
v_call: TRBV28
j_call: TRBJ1-1
d_call: TRBD1
cdr3_length: 19
cdr3_nt: TGTGCCAGCAACCGCTACCGGGCGGCTGGGACAGGGACGAACACTGAAGCTTTCTTT
cdr3_aa: CASNRYRAAGTGTNTEAFF

clone_size: .
v_call: TRBV10-3
j_call: TRBJ1-2
d_call: .
cdr3_length: 13
cdr3_nt: TGTGCCATCAGTACAGGGACAAACTATGGCTACACCTTC
cdr3_aa: CAISTGTNYGYTF

clone_size: .
v_call: TRBV5-4
j_call: TRBJ2-5
d_call: .
cdr3_length: 14
cdr3_nt: TGTGCCAGCAGCTTTGACTGGAGACAAGAGACCCAGTACTTC
cdr3_aa: CASSFDWRQETQYF

clone_size: .
v_call: TRBV5-1
j_call: TRBJ1-4
d_call: TRBD1
cdr3_length: 14
cdr3_nt: TGCGCCAGCAGCTTGGGACAGGGTGGGGAAAAACTGTTTTTT
cdr3_aa: CASSLGQGGEKLFF

clone_size: .
v_call: TRBV18
j_call: TRBJ2-2
d_call: .
cdr3_length: 15
cdr3_nt: TGTGCCAGCTCACCCTTGGACAGCCCCACCGGGGAGCTGTTTTTT
cdr3_aa: CASSPLDSPTGELFF

clone_size: .
v_call: TRBV25-1
j_call: TRBJ2-5
d_call: .
cdr3_length: 13
cdr3_nt: TGTGCCAGCAGTTTCCCGGGTGAGGAGACCCAGTACTTC
cdr3_aa: CASSFPGEETQYF